Each of the 10 T cell receptor beta chains below was sequenced from the same sample in a study of T-cell reconstitution after alpha-beta-depleted transplantation in children (dated by TCRdb to 2015 to 2016). The full study reports these points: The frequencies of hyperexpanded clones fell over the following months, and after one year, T-cell counts and TCRbeta diversity were mostly attributed to newly produced T cells.

Library prep was done by PCR. The listed sequencing device is Illumina HiSeq 2500. TCR library preparation used molecular barcoding, with unique molecular identifiers applied to normalize quantification of the TCRbeta repertoire. The raw public reads went through TCRdb reprocessing: fastp at Q25, MiXCR clone calling, in-frame beta chains kept. Under each unique CDR3 protein, matching rows form one entry showing the most common genes and DNA. This sample comprises approximately 300,000 distinct CDR3 sequences, 6.5% to 9% of them detected only once. The ten largest clonotypes hold 9.1% of the sample. Their cognate antigens are unknown. The intended sense of this specimen's treatment or condition label: allogeneic hematopoietic cell transplantation with graft depleted of TCRalphabeta T cells and CD19 B cells. Sequencing used peripheral blood, obtained 360 days after TCRalphabeta/CD19-depleted stem cell transplant. All receptors derive from a female patient aged 2 to 10 who had a stem cell transplant for Fanconi anemia, so the T cells may come from the graft donor.

A word on this clonotype: This may arise from a read error, as a much more abundant clone is one base away. The genes are TRBV2 and TRBJ2-5; 9 bases align to TRBD2. The germline V gene encodes CDR1 SNHLY and CDR2 FYNNEI. The CDR3 length is 16 residues. Trimming took 5 bases from V and 3 from J; bases not matched to a gene: 10. The CDR3 spells CASSTGLAQIEETQYF. CDR3 DNA sequence: TGTGCCAGCAGTACCGGACTAGCGCAAATTGAAGAGACCCAGTACTTC. The full variable domain, its missing parts supplied by reference TRBV2 and TRBJ2-5, is EPEVTQTPSHQVTQMGQEVILRCVPISNHLYFYWYRQILGQKVEFLVSFYNNEISEKSEIFDDQFSVERPDGSNFTLKIRSTKLEDSAMYFCASSTGLAQIEETQYFGPGTRLLVL.

A few counts support this clonotype. The chain recombines TRBV28 with TRBJ1-4, with no clear D. From germline, CDR1 is MDHEN and CDR2 SYDVKM. The CDR3 sequence is 15 residues long. V lost 4 bases, J lost 6 bases, and 15 bases lay in between. The CDR3 here is CASSSRWSRYEKLFF. The CDR3 bases are TGTGCCAGCAGTTCGCGGTGGTCGAGATATGAAAAACTGTTTTTT.

The sample holds a few counts of this clonotype. The V call is TRBV5-1, the J call TRBJ1-2; D possibly corresponds to TRBD1 (5 bases). Germline CDR1 SGHRS, CDR2 YFSETQ. The CDR3 has 13 amino acids. Trimming pared 0 bases from V and 6 bases from J, leaving 9 bases between. CDR3 coding DNA: TGCGCCAGCAGCTTGGTCGCGGGGGATGGCTACACCTTC. This codes for CASSLVAGDGYTF.

This clonotype was observed at least ten times. CDR3 DNA: TGTGCCACTAACCGGGGGGACACCTACAATGAGCAGTTCTTC. Translated: CATNRGDTYNEQFF. This chain connects TRBV6-2 or TRBV6-3 to TRBJ2-1; perhaps TRBD2 as D (7 bases). Trimming shortened V by 10 bases and J by 2 bases, and 15 bases separated the two germline ends. The CDR3 consists of 14 residues. The germline CDR1 and CDR2 sequences are MNHEY and SVGEGT.

Many counts were recorded for this clonotype. The V call is TRBV5-6, the J call TRBJ2-1; TRBD2 aligns across 7 bases. Trimming took 3 bases from V and 6 from J; bases not matched to a gene: 6. This CDR3 is built from 14 residues. Germline values: CDR1 SGHDT, CDR2 YYEEEE. CDR3 loop: CASSWGGSFNEQFF. The CDR3 bases are TGTGCCAGCAGCTGGGGCGGGAGTTTCAATGAGCAGTTCTTC.

This clonotype was counted at least ten times. The genes are TRBV5-1 and TRBJ2-7, with D unresolved. V lost 0 bases, J lost 1 base, and 8 bases lay in between. This CDR3 spans 14 amino acids. Germline V gives CDR1 SGHRS, CDR2 YFSETQ. The CDR3 reads CASSLDPQSYEQYF. As DNA, the CDR3 is TGCGCCAGCAGCTTGGACCCTCAATCCTACGAGCAGTACTTC. Complete variable domain (other parts from reference TRBV5-1 and TRBJ2-7): KAGVTQTPRYLIKTRGQQVTLSCSPISGHRSVSWYQQTPGQGLQFLFEYFSETQRNKGNFPGRFSGRQFSNSRSEMNVSTLELGDSALYLCASSLDPQSYEQYFGPGTRLTVT.

This clonotype was counted many times. The chain combines TRBV25-1 with TRBJ1-1; no definite D call. V was clipped by 2 bases and J by 11 bases, with 18 bases between them. This CDR3 has 14 amino acids. The germline CDR1 and CDR2 sequences are MGHDK and SYGVNS. The CDR3 DNA is TGTGCCAGCAGTGAACCGACTAATCTGAGAAAGGCTTTCTTT. Protein product: CASSEPTNLRKAFF.

This clonotype was observed a few times. V is TRBV9 and J is TRBJ2-3, with D possibly being TRBD1 or TRBD2 (5 bases each). The germline gives CDR1 SGDLS, CDR2 YYNGEE. V lost 5 bases to trimming and J lost 2 bases, with 24 bases between them. CDR3 length: 18 residues. The CDR3 coding sequence is TGTGCCAGCAGTCGTAAGGGACGGCTAGAGGGGATCACAGATACGCAGTATTTT. It encodes CASSRKGRLEGITDTQYF. Variable domain in full (rest from reference TRBV9 and TRBJ2-3): DSGVTQTPKHLITATGQRVTLRCSPRSGDLSVYWYQQSLDQGLQFLIQYYNGEERAKGNILERFSAQQFPDLHSELNLSSLELGDSALYFCASSRKGRLEGITDTQYFGPGTRLTVL.

This clonotype was counted at least ten times. The chain links TRBV25-1 to TRBJ2-1; tentative D call: TRBD2 (6 bases). This CDR3 has 15 amino acids. CDR1 and CDR2 from the germline V gene are MGHDK and SYGVNS. With 5 bases removed from V and 3 bases from J, the gap between germline ends came to 14 bases. CDR3 DNA: TGTGCCAGCAGTCTCAGCGGGCCTGTCTACAATGAGCAGTTCTTC. This sequence encodes CASSLSGPVYNEQFF.

This clonotype was recorded many times. The chain uses TRBV6-1 and TRBJ2-7, with 8 positions matching TRBD2. The ends lost 6 bases at V and 6 bases at J; junction bases unmatched: 10. This CDR3 has 14 amino acids. Germline assignment: CDR1 MNHNS and CDR2 SASEGT. CDR3: CASSPSSGGSEQYV. CDR3 nucleotides: TGTGCCAGCAGCCCCAGCTCGGGGGGGAGCGAGCAGTACGTC.